This TCR beta chain derives from a study of T cells after yellow fever vaccination. Study background: Those fractions that held only low numbers of cells were prepared using the SMART-Seq v4 Ultra Low Input RNA kit. General observations from the study: Although the secondary response was weaker, it peaked faster, at day 5 versus 15. Almost all vaccine-responding clonotypes escaped detection in sorted memory subsets on day 0. The booster saw the reappearance of most primary-vaccination clones (about 95% CD4, 80% to 90% CD8).

The CDR3 has 13 amino acids. Germline assignment: CDR1 SGDLS and CDR2 YYNGEE. V dropped 0 bases and J dropped 5 bases, with 6 bases sitting between them. This clonotype was observed many times. TCRdb analysed the 5' RACE reads with MiXCR anew, one entry per CDR3 protein. Among some 22,000 distinct CDR3 sequences, roughly 5% were seen once, and the ten largest hold approximately 20%. The sequence was obtained from a man aged 18 to 35 who received the YFV17D yellow fever vaccine. The chain has TRBV9 and TRBJ1-5; D unresolved. The material was PBMCs, either bulk or a sorted T-cell subset (CD4+, CD8+, memory, or dextramer-sorted; not recorded which), obtained approximately 47 days after the first yellow fever vaccination. CDR3 sequence (DNA): TGTGCCAGCAGCGTAGGGGTGGATCAGCCCCAGCATTTT. Translating it yields CASSVGVDQPQHF.